This TCR beta chain originates from a study of read filtering for tumor transcriptome and immune sequencing. Overall study findings and caveats: Correlation between methods rose after single-read clonotypes were removed.

This clonotype was counted many times. Its specificity is not known. From roughly 390 ng of RNA, a library with molecular barcoded alpha/delta and beta/gamma adaptors was made. TCRdb reanalysed the reads using MiXCR and keeps one entry per CDR3 protein. Here the sample spans 30,000 to 35,000 distinct CDR3 sequences, less than 20% being singletons. This CDR3 is 17 amino acids long. The trim removed 8 bases at V and 7 bases at J, leaving 18 bases unmatched. Bone marrow was sampled from every patient at the time of active disease. V gene TRBV23-1 combines with J gene TRBJ2-2; 8 nucleotides match TRBD1. TRBV23-1 is noted as an ORF with a role that remains uncertain. This TCR came from a donor aged 40 or over with multiple myeloma. Sequencing was done on a sample of a population of CD138-negative cells sorted from bone marrow. The CDR3 nucleotides read TGCGCCAGCTTTAGCCCACAGGGGGAAAGTTTTAGCGGGGAGCTGTTTTTT. Protein: CASFSPQGESFSGELFF.